The 30 T cell receptor beta chains listed next were all sequenced from one sample in a study of T cells in Graves' hyperthyroidism and ophthalmopathy. Authors of the study amplified TCR beta CDR3 regions from RNA transcripts. When the TCR CDR3 underwent first-round RT-PCR, the HTBI primer set was used. TCRdb used MiXCR to reprocess the multiplex PCR reads, holding one entry per CDR3 protein. The sample contains some 500,000 distinct CDR3 sequences, roughly 14% of which appear only once. The sequenced sample consisted of blood. Receptors originate from a woman aged 18-29 years with Graves' hyperthyroidism.

The genes are TRBV3-1 and TRBJ2-7, with 8 positions matching TRBD2. CDR1 is LGHDT, CDR2 YNNKEL, per germline (reference sequence). V was clipped by 3 bases and J by 4 bases; unmatched bases: 8. The CDR3 is made up of 15 amino acids. In DNA form, the CDR3 reads TGTGCCAGCAGCCAGGAGCGGGAGCATGGATACGAGCAGTACTTC. Protein sequence: CASSQEREHGYEQYF.

This clonotype was detected many times. V is TRBV11-3 and J is TRBJ2-3; 8 bases are a match to TRBD2. Germline CDR1 is SGHNT and CDR2 is YENEEA. J was trimmed by 5 bases and V by 4 bases; bases with no gene match: 8. The CDR3 has 15 residues. In DNA form, the CDR3 reads TGTGCCAGCAGCTCGCGGCGGGAGGCCGTAGATACGCAGTATTTT. This gives the protein CASSSRREAVDTQYF.

The chain couples TRBV7-9 to TRBJ2-1; 8 nucleotides align to TRBD1. The CDR3 spans 17 residues. Per germline, CDR1 SEHNR and CDR2 FQNEAQ (reference sequence). The V gene end was trimmed by 0 bases and the J gene end by 4 bases; junction bases not matched to a gene: 8. The CDR3: CASSLAWTGPDYNEQFF. For the CDR3, the DNA is TGTGCCAGCAGCTTAGCCTGGACAGGGCCCGATTACAATGAGCAGTTCTTC.

This clonotype was found a few times. The chain joins TRBV20-1 to TRBJ1-2; perhaps TRBD1 as D (5 bases). V lost 5 bases, J lost 4 bases, and 11 bases lay in between. CDR1 is DFQATT, CDR2 SNEGSKA, per germline (reference sequence). The CDR3 totals 12 residues. CDR3: CSAGGAGYGYTF. The CDR3 DNA follows: TGCAGTGCTGGAGGGGCGGGCTATGGCTACACCTTC.

This clonotype was counted a few times. The V and J genes are TRBV24-1 and TRBJ2-3, with TRBD2 identical over 15 bases. J was trimmed by 10 bases and V by 3 bases; bases with no gene match: 4. Per the germline V gene, CDR1 is KGHDR and CDR2 is SFDVKD. CDR3 length equals 15 residues. This CDR3 reads CATSDEGLAGGAQYF. CDR3 nucleotide sequence: TGTGCCACCAGTGATGAAGGACTAGCGGGAGGGGCGCAGTATTTT.

In its sample, this clonotype was seen a few times. The rearrangement links TRBV10-1 to TRBJ2-3, with a possible D match to TRBD2 (6 bases). The CDR3 runs 20 residues. Looked up from germline, CDR1 is WNHNN and CDR2 is SYGVQD (reference sequence). V was cut by 0 bases and J by 3 bases, with 25 bases left in between. In DNA, the CDR3 is TGCGCCAGCAGTGAGTCCGGGGTGATAGCGGACTATTTACGGACAGATACGCAGTATTTT. As protein: CASSESGVIADYLRTDTQYF.

The chain has TRBV25-1 and TRBJ2-3; D gene ambiguous. V was pared by 6 bases and J by 3 bases, with 13 bases between. This CDR3 is 14 amino acids long. CDR1 is MGHDK, CDR2 SYGVNS, per germline. CDR3 amino acids: CASRQSGGTDTQYF. The CDR3 coding sequence is TGTGCCAGCAGACAGAGTGGTGGTACAGATACGCAGTATTTT.

Many counts were recorded for this clonotype. The V and J genes are TRBV7-2 and TRBJ1-4, with a weak D call TRBD1 (5 bases). V shed 1 base and J shed 6 bases, with 36 bases lying between them. The CDR3 runs to 23 residues. Germline V gene lookup returns CDR1 SGHTA and CDR2 FQGNSA. The CDR3 DNA is TGTGCCAGCAGCTTAGTAGCCCCAATCCCACAGGTCGTCGACTACCGGGATGATGAAAAACTGTTTTTT. It encodes CASSLVAPIPQVVDYRDDEKLFF.

This clonotype was counted many times. The chain links TRBV6-1 to TRBJ2-2, with TRBD1 identical over 9 bases. The CDR3 contains 14 residues. The V gene's germline CDR1 is MNHNS and CDR2 SASEGT. The V and J ends lost 5 bases and 7 bases, in that order; junction bases with no gene match: 5. The CDR3 loop is CASSPQGAFGELFF. In DNA, the CDR3 is TGTGCCAGCAGTCCACAGGGGGCTTTCGGGGAGCTGTTTTTT.

This clonotype was observed many times. The chain employs TRBV14 and TRBJ1-2, with TRBD1 as a possible D gene (5 bases). The CDR3 is 15 residues long. Deletions cut 0 bases from V and 6 bases from J, with 14 bases between. Germline V gene data show CDR1 as SGHDN and CDR2 as FVKESK. The CDR3 sequence: CASSQDRQSYHGYTF. As DNA, the CDR3 is TGTGCCAGCAGCCAAGATCGACAGAGCTATCATGGCTACACCTTC.

This clonotype occurred many times. The chain carries TRBV5-5 and TRBJ2-3, with D unclear. The CDR3 contains 13 residues. Deletions cut 4 bases from V and 6 bases from J, with 12 bases between. The germline CDR1 and CDR2 sequences are SGHKS and YYEKEE (reference sequence). The CDR3 loop reads CASSPPIRDTQYF. The CDR3 DNA is TGTGCCAGCAGCCCCCCTATCCGGGATACGCAGTATTTT.

This clonotype was counted ten times or more. The V call is TRBV6-1, the J call TRBJ2-5; weak D call: TRBD2 (5 bases). Trimming shortened V by 5 bases and J by 4 bases, and 14 bases separated the two germline ends. CDR3 size: 14 residues. CDR1 is MNHNS, CDR2 SASEGT, per germline. The CDR3 reads CASSWPGGGETQYF. CDR3 sequence (DNA): TGTGCCAGCAGTTGGCCAGGAGGAGGAGAGACCCAGTACTTC.

This clonotype has a count of ten or more. The rearrangement joins TRBV27 to TRBJ2-2; 7 bases line up with TRBD1. Germline-derived CDR1 and CDR2 are MNHEY and SMNVEV (reference sequence). The CDR3 extends over 15 amino acids. V shed 6 bases, J shed 2 bases, and the junction held 6 bases outside the gene matches. In nucleotides, the CDR3 is TGTGCCAGCAGAGTGGGACAGATTAACACCGGGGAGCTGTTTTTT. Encoded protein: CASRVGQINTGELFF.

V is TRBV20-1 and J is TRBJ2-1; a weak D match, TRBD1 (5 bases). The CDR3 runs 15 residues. Trimming stripped 1 base from V and 1 base from J, with 11 bases between. Per the germline V gene, CDR1 is DFQATT and CDR2 is SNEGSKA (reference sequence). CDR3 protein: CSARATDNSYNEQFF. The CDR3 DNA reads as TGCAGTGCTAGAGCGACAGATAATTCCTACAATGAGCAGTTCTTC.

In this sample, this clonotype turned up many times. The chain carries TRBV12-3 or TRBV12-4 and TRBJ2-7; D not resolved. The V end lost 5 bases, the J end lost 4 bases, and 9 bases lay between the germline ends. The CDR3 length is 12 residues. The CDR3 DNA reads as TGTGCCAGCAGTCCCGCCGGGTACGAGCAGTACTTC. As protein: CASSPAGYEQYF.

This clonotype was seen many times. The chain joins TRBV13 to TRBJ2-3; D possibly uses TRBD1 or TRBD2 (5 bases each). This CDR3 has 14 amino acids. Germline CDR1 reads PRHDT; CDR2 reads FYEKMQ (reference sequence). V was shortened by 4 bases and J by 2 bases, with 10 bases between the two germline ends. CDR3: CASSSGTFTDTQYF. CDR3 bases: TGTGCCAGCAGCTCCGGGACCTTCACAGATACGCAGTATTTT.

This clonotype was detected many times. The V and J genes are TRBV2 and TRBJ2-7, with D unclear. The V end lost 4 bases, the J end lost 7 bases, and 11 bases lay between the germline ends. Germline lookup yields CDR1 SNHLY and CDR2 FYNNEI. CDR3 size: 12 residues. CDR3 bases: TGTGCCAGCAGTGTCCGAACGAGGGAGCAGTACTTC. Its translation is CASSVRTREQYF. Full variable domain (remainder filled in from reference TRBV2 and TRBJ2-7): EPEVTQTPSHQVTQMGQEVILRCVPISNHLYFYWYRQILGQKVEFLVSFYNNEISEKSEIFDDQFSVERPDGSNFTLKIRSTKLEDSAMYFCASSVRTREQYFGPGTRLTVT.

This clonotype appeared a few times. The gene calls are TRBV2 and TRBJ1-5; 8 bases fit TRBD1. Trimming took 7 bases from V and 3 from J; bases not matched to a gene: 8. CDR3 length: 15 residues. The germline V gene has CDR1 SNHLY and CDR2 FYNNEI. CDR3 DNA: TGTGCCAGCACCCCATCAGGGGGCCTCAATCAGCCCCAGCATTTT. Its translation: CASTPSGGLNQPQHF.

The J gene is TRBJ2-3, the V gene TRBV4-1; TRBD2 agrees at 8 bases. The CDR3 consists of 15 residues. J gave up 2 bases and V 4 bases, and 5 bases lay outside the gene matches. Germline V gene lookup returns CDR1 MGHRA and CDR2 YSYEKL. The CDR3 DNA sequence: TGCGCCAGCAGCCCCCGACTAGCGCCCACAGATACGCAGTATTTT. As protein: CASSPRLAPTDTQYF.

This clonotype came up many times. The gene calls are TRBV14 and TRBJ2-3; D uncertain. CDR3 length: 13 amino acids. V shed 5 bases and J shed 0 bases, with 6 bases lying between them. Germline V lookup: CDR1 SGHDN, CDR2 FVKESK. CDR3 sequence: CASSVFSTDTQYF. The DNA of the CDR3 is TGTGCCAGCAGCGTTTTCAGCACAGATACGCAGTATTTT.

The V and J genes are TRBV7-9 and TRBJ1-4, with 11 bases aligning to TRBD1. After removal of 1 base from V and 3 bases from J, the junction contained 13 bases not matched to a gene. This CDR3 is 20 amino acids long. The germline gives CDR1 SEHNR, CDR2 FQNEAQ (reference sequence). The CDR3 is CASSLGFPRTGGHSNEKLFF. Here the CDR3 DNA reads TGTGCCAGCAGCTTAGGGTTTCCCCGGACAGGGGGCCATTCTAATGAAAAACTGTTTTTT.

The J gene is TRBJ2-2, the V gene TRBV4-2, with a tentative D call TRBD2 (5 bases). CDR1 LGHNA and CDR2 YNFKEQ come from the germline V gene. CDR3 length: 16 residues. V was cut by 0 bases and J by 2 bases, with 10 bases left in between. The CDR3 sequence: CASSQDSATNTGELFF. CDR3 coding DNA: TGTGCCAGCAGCCAAGATAGCGCTACTAACACCGGGGAGCTGTTTTTT.

In its sample, this clonotype was seen many times. This chain connects TRBV27 to TRBJ1-1, with TRBD1 as a possible D gene (6 bases). Per germline, CDR1 MNHEY and CDR2 SMNVEV (reference sequence). The CDR3 totals 13 residues. V lost 5 bases and J lost 0, with 7 bases in between. The DNA of the CDR3 is TGTGCCAGCAGTGGGACACTGAACACTGAAGCTTTCTTT. It yields the protein CASSGTLNTEAFF.

In its sample, this clonotype was seen many times. The chain employs TRBV7-3 and TRBJ2-1, with 10 positions matching TRBD2. The ends lost 2 bases at V and 6 bases at J; junction bases unmatched: 4. CDR3 length: 15 residues. CDR1 is SGHTA, CDR2 FQGTGA, per germline. CDR3 loop: CASSLQLAGRNEQFF. DNA of the CDR3: TGTGCCAGCAGCTTACAACTAGCGGGACGCAATGAGCAGTTCTTC.

In its sample, this clonotype was seen a few times. The chain employs TRBV10-3 and TRBJ1-5; a weak D match, TRBD1 (5 bases). The CDR3 extends over 14 amino acids. Trimming shortened V by 10 bases and J by 4 bases, and 17 bases separated the two germline ends. The germline V gene encodes CDR1 ENHRY and CDR2 SYGVKD. The CDR3 region is CATCRGRQNQPQHF. CDR3 DNA sequence: TGTGCCACCTGCCGGGGCAGGCAAAATCAGCCCCAGCATTTT.

There are a few counts of this clonotype. V and J are TRBV30 and TRBJ1-5; the D is unclear. Germline CDR1 GTSNPN, CDR2 SVGIG (reference sequence). V lost 2 bases to trimming and J lost 7 bases, with 12 bases between them. This CDR3 is 13 amino acids long. The CDR3 DNA follows: TGTGCCTGGAGTAAAACTCAGATACAGCCCCAGCATTTT. This translates into CAWSKTQIQPQHF.

In this sample, this clonotype turned up many times. The V and J genes are TRBV12-3 or TRBV12-4 and TRBJ1-6, with D perhaps TRBD1 (6 bases). V lost 5 bases to trimming and J lost 10 bases, with 18 bases between them. This CDR3 contains 15 residues. The CDR3 DNA sequence: TGTGCCAGCAGTCAAGGGACACCAAAAGGGTCACCCCTCCACTTT. This codes for CASSQGTPKGSPLHF.

The chain is built from TRBV7-6 and TRBJ2-1; D remains ambiguous. Trimming left V 2 bases short and J 2 bases short, with 13 bases between. CDR1 and CDR2 (germline): SGHVS, FNYEAQ. CDR3 size: 16 residues. DNA for the CDR3: TGTGCCAGCAGCTTATCTCTGGGATTTGCCTACAATGAGCAGTTCTTC. Its protein is CASSLSLGFAYNEQFF.

This clonotype showed up many times. The CDR3 loop reads CASSSQHLTTDTQYF. The CDR3 nucleotides read TGTGCCAGCAGTTCACAACACCTTACTACAGATACGCAGTATTTT. The chain has TRBV12-3 or TRBV12-4 and TRBJ2-3; D remains ambiguous. Trimming took off 4 bases at V and 3 bases at J, with 14 bases between the two ends. The CDR3 is made up of 15 amino acids.

This clonotype was counted many times. The chain has TRBV12-3 or TRBV12-4 and TRBJ1-5, with D unclear. Trimming cost V 7 bases and J 5 bases, with 15 bases left between them. CDR3 length equals 14 residues. The CDR3, as DNA: TGTGCCAGCACCTCAGGCGAGAGTGATCAGCCCCAGCATTTT. Its translation is CASTSGESDQPQHF.